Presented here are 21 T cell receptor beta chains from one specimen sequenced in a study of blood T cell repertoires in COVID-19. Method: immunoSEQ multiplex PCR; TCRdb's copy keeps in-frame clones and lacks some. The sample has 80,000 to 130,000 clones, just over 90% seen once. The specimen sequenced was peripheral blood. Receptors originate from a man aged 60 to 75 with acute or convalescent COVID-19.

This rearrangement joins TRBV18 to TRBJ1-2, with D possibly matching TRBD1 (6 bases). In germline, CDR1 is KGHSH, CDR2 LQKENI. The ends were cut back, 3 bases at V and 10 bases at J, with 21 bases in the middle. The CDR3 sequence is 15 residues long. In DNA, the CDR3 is TGTGCCAGCTCACCCGGCCAGGGACATCTATGGGACTACACCTTC. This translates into CASSPGQGHLWDYTF.

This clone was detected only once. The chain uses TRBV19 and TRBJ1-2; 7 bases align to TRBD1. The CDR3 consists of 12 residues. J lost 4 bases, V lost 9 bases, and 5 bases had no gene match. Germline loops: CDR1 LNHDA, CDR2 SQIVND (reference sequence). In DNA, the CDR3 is TGTGCCAGCACAGGGGTTACCTATGGCTACACCTTC. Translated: CASTGVTYGYTF.

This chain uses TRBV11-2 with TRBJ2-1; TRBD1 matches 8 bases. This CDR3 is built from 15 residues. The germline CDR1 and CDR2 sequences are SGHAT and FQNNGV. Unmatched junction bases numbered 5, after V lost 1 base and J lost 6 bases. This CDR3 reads CASSLGYGQGNEQFF. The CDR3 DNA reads TGTGCCAGCAGCTTAGGATACGGACAGGGCAATGAGCAGTTCTTC.

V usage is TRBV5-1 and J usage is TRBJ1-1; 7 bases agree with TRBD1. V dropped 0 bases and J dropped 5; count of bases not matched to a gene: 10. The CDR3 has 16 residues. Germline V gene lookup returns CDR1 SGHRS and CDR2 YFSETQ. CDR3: CASSLAWRGRSTEAFF. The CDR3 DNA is TGCGCCAGCAGCTTGGCTTGGAGGGGGCGAAGTACTGAAGCTTTCTTT. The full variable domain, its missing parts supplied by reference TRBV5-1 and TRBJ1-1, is KAGVTQTPRYLIKTRGQQVTLSCSPISGHRSVSWYQQTPGQGLQFLFEYFSETQRNKGNFPGRFSGRQFSNSRSEMNVSTLELGDSALYLCASSLAWRGRSTEAFFGQGTRLTVV.

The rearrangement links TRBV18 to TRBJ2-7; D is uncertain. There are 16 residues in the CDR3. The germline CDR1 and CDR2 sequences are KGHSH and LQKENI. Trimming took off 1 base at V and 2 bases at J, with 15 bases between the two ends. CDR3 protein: CASSPRAITQTYEQYF. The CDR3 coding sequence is TGTGCCAGCTCACCACGGGCCATCACCCAGACCTACGAGCAGTACTTC.

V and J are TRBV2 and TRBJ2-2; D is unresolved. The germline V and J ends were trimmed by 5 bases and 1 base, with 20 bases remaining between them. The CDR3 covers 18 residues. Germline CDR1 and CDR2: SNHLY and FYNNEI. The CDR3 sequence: CASSPLRRLPMNTGELFF. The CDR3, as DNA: TGTGCCAGCAGTCCTCTTAGGCGGCTGCCAATGAACACCGGGGAGCTGTTTTTT.

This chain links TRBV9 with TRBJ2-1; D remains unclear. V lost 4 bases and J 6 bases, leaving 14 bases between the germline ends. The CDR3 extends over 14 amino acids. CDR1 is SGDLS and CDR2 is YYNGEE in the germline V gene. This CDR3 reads CASSTHRRGNEQFF. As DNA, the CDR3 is TGTGCCAGCAGCACCCACCGGCGAGGCAATGAGCAGTTCTTC.

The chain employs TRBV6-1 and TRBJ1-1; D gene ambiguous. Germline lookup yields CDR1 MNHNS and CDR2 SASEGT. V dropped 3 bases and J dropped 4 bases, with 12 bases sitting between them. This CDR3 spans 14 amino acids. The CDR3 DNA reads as TGTGCCAGCAGTGATCTTGGCGAGGGCACTGAAGCTTTCTTT. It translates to CASSDLGEGTEAFF.

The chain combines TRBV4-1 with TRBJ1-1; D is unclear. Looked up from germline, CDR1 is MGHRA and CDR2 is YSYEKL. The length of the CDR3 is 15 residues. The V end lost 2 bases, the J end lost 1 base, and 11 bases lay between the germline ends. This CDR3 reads CASSQRSAGNTEAFF. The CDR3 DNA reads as TGCGCCAGCAGCCAAAGATCGGCAGGGAACACTGAAGCTTTCTTT.

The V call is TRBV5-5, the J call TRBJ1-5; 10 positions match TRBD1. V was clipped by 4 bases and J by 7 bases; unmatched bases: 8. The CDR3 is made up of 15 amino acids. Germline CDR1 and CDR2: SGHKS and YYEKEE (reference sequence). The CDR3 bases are TGTGCCAGCAGCCCGACAGGGGGCCTAAGGCAGCCCCAGCATTTT. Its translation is CASSPTGGLRQPQHF. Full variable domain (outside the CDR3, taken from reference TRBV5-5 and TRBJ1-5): DAGVTQSPTHLIKTRGQQVTLRCSPISGHKSVSWYQQVLGQGPQFIFQYYEKEERGRGNFPDRFSARQFPNYSSELNVNALLLGDSALYLCASSPTGGLRQPQHFGDGTRLSIL.

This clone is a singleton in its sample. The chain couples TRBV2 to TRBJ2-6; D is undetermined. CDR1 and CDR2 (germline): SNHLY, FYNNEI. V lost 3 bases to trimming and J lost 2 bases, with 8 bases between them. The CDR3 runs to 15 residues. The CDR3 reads CASSDLTAGANVLTF. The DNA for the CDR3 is TGTGCCAGCAGTGATCTTACGGCTGGGGCCAACGTCCTGACTTTC.

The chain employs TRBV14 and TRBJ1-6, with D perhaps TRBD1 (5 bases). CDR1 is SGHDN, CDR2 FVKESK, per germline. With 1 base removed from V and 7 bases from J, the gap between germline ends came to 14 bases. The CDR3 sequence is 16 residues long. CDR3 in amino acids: CASSQVLGRVNSPLHF. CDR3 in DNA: TGTGCCAGCAGCCAAGTATTGGGCAGGGTGAATTCACCCCTCCACTTT. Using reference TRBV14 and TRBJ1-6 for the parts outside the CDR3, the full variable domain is EAGVTQFPSHSVIEKGQTVTLRCDPISGHDNLYWYRRVMGKEIKFLLHFVKESKQDESGMPNNRFLAERTGGTYSTLKVQPAELEDSGVYFCASSQVLGRVNSPLHFGNGTRLTVT.

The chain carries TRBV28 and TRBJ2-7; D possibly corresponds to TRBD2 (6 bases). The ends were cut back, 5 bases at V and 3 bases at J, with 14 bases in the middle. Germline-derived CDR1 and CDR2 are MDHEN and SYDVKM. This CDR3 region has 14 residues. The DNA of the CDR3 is TGTGCCAGCAGTACCCCGGGGCGGGACTACGAGCAGTACTTC. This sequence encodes CASSTPGRDYEQYF.

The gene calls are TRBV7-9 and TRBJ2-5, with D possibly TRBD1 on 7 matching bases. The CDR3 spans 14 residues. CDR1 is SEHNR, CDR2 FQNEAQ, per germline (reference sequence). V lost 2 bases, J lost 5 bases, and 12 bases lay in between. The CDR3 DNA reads TGTGCCAGCAGCTTAAGGCAGGGGGGCGAGACCCAGTACTTC. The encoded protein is CASSLRQGGETQYF.

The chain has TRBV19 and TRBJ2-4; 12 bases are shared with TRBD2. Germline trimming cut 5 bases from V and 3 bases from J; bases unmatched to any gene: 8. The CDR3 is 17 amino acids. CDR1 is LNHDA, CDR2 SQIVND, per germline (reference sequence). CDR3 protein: CASSRTSGISLKNIQYF. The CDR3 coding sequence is TGTGCCAGTAGTCGGACTAGCGGGATTTCCCTCAAAAACATTCAGTACTTC.

In nucleotides, the CDR3 is TGTGCCAGCAGCTTAGATACCAGGGGGCAGGGCGGCTACACCTTC. Translating it yields CASSLDTRGQGGYTF. V gene TRBV7-9 combines with J gene TRBJ1-2; 8 bases are shared with TRBD1. J lost 8 bases, V lost 1 base, and 9 bases had no gene match. CDR3 length: 15 amino acids. The germline V gene encodes CDR1 SEHNR and CDR2 FQNEAQ (reference sequence).

This CDR3 reads CASRAAGQGTFTQYF. CDR3 sequence (DNA): TGTGCCAGCAGGGCTGCGGGACAGGGCACCTTTACGCAGTATTTT. This rearrangement joins TRBV2 to TRBJ2-3, with 9 bases lining up with TRBD1. This CDR3 region has 15 residues. J was trimmed by 8 bases and V by 6 bases; bases with no gene match: 12. In germline, CDR1 is SNHLY, CDR2 FYNNEI.

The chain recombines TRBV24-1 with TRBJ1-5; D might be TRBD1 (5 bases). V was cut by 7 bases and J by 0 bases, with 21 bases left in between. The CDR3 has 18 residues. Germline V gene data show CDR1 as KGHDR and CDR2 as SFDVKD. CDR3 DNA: TGTGCCACCAGCTTCCTGGGGCAGGTTCGAGGTAGCAATCAGCCCCAGCATTTT. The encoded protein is CATSFLGQVRGSNQPQHF.

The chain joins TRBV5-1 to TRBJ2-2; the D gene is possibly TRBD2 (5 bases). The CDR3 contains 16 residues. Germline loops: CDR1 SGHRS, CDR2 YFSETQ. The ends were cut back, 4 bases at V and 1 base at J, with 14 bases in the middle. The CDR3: CASSPQPSGNTGELFF. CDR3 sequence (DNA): TGCGCCAGCAGCCCCCAACCGAGCGGGAACACCGGGGAGCTGTTTTTT.

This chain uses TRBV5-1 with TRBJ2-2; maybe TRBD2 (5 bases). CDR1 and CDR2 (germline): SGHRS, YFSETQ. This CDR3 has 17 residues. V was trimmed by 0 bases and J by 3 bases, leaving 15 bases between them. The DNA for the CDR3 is TGCGCCAGCAGCTTGGGGTCAGCGGCAAGATACACCGGGGAGCTGTTTTTT. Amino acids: CASSLGSAARYTGELFF.

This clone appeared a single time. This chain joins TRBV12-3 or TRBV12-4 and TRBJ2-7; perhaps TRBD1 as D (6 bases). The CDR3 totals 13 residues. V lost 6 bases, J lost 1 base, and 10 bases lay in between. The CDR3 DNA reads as TGTGCCAGCAGACCTACAGGGTCCTACGAGCAGTACGTC. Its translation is CASRPTGSYEQYV.